This T cell receptor beta chain emerged from a study of shared clonotypes between healthy human individuals. Whole-study findings and limits: Generally, estimated richness proved larger in naive subsets than it did in memory subsets.

Worth noting for this clone: The antigen remains unidentified.

Cells designated naive CD8 were CD45RO-negative and were positively selected for CCR7, with terminally differentiated effector memory CD45RA+ cells excluded. The V and J ends lost 5 bases and 4 bases respectively, with 21 bases between them. Germline V gives CDR1 MNHEY, CDR2 SMNVEV (reference sequence). The CDR3 runs to 16 residues. TCRdb keeps only in-frame clones here, not all; method: immunoSEQ multiplex PCR. This table holds a few hundred thousand clones, 95% found once. What was sequenced was naive CD8+ T cells sorted from blood. The chain joins TRBV27 to TRBJ2-7; D gene ambiguous. The TCR comes from a woman aged 25 to 39 in good health. Written as DNA, the CDR3 is TGTGCCAGCAGTCCGAGTAGTGGGCAGACCACGTACGAGCAGTACTTC. Translating gives CASSPSSGQTTYEQYF.